This T cell receptor beta chain was recovered during a study of blood T cell repertoires in COVID-19. Study context: T cells, B-cell-depleted T cells, or PBMCs supplied cDNA or gDNA.

CDR3 size: 18 residues. Germline CDR1 reads MDHEN; CDR2 reads SYDVKM. V lost 6 bases and J lost 2, with 23 bases in between. Original processing methods: Reference gene primer amplification gave nucleated cell count estimates. TCRdb keeps only in-frame clones here, not all; method: immunoSEQ multiplex PCR. V and J calls plus clone size are reproduced from that table; the DNA served to infer D and trimming. The sample comprises about 48,000 clones, approximately 89% of which are singletons, and approximately 27% rests with the top ten. The material sequenced was peripheral blood. This TCR was sampled from a woman aged 80 or older with acute or convalescent COVID-19. The chain has TRBV28 and TRBJ1-5, with a weak D call TRBD1 (5 bases). The CDR3 bases are TGTGCCAGCAGACCTCTTTCTGCGGGGGTGCGAGGCAATCAGCCCCAGCATTTT. This translates into CASRPLSAGVRGNQPQHF.